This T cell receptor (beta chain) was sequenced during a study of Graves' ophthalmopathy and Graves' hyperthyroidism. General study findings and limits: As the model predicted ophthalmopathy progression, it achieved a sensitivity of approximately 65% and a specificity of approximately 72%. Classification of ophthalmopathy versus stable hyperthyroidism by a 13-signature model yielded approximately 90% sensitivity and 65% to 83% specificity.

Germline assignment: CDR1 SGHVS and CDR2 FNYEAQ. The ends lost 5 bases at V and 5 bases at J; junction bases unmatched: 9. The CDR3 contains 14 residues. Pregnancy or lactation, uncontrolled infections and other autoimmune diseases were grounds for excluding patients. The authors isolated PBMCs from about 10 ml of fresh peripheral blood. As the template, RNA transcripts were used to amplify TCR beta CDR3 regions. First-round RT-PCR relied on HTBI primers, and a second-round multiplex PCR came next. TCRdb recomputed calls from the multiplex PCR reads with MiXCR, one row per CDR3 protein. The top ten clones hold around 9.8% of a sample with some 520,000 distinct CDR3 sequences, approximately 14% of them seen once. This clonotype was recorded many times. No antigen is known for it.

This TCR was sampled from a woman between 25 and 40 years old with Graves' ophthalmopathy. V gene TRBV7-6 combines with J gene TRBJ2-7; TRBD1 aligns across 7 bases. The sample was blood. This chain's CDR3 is CASSPGTASNEQYF. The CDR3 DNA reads TGTGCCAGCAGCCCCGGGACAGCCTCGAACGAGCAGTACTTC.